The table lists the clone carrying this TCR beta chain with many counts. The record originates from a study of CD8+CD57+ T cells in acquired aplastic anemia. CDR3 and TCR beta VDJ profiling relied on genomic DNA as the template. TCRdb itself ran the reads through MiXCR, one entry per CDR3 protein. Of approximately 190,000 distinct CDR3 sequences listed, around 45% are singletons. It was patients with CD8+CD57+ cell expansion by flow cytometry who were chosen for sequencing. The V and J ends lost 5 bases and 0 bases, in that order; junction bases with no gene match: 3. CDR1 is LNHDA and CDR2 is SQIVND in the germline V gene (reference sequence). The length of the CDR3 is 14 residues.

This clonotype originated in a human donor with aplastic anemia. Source material: sorted CD4+, CD8+, or CD8+CD57+ T cells (not recorded which) from PBMCs. This sequence joins TRBV19 and TRBJ2-5, with 7 nucleotides matching TRBD1. CDR3 sequence: CASSWGQNQETQYF. DNA for the CDR3: TGTGCCAGTAGTTGGGGACAGAACCAAGAGACCCAGTACTTC. The whole variable domain, filled in from reference TRBV19 and TRBJ2-5, reads DGGITQSPKYLFRKEGQNVTLSCEQNLNHDAMYWYRQDPGQGLRLIYYSQIVNDFQKGDIAEGYSVSREKKESFPLTVTSAQKNPTAFYLCASSWGQNQETQYFGPGTRLLVL.